Presented here are 3 T cell receptor beta chains from one specimen sequenced in a study of technical replicates of blood from several donors. The assay was immunoSEQ multiplex PCR, and TCRdb's table has in-frame clones only and misses some. The sample records about 80,000 clones, over 75% being singletons. Input material: T cells isolated from PBMCs. All receptors derive from a human donor in good health.

The V gene is TRBV10-3, the J gene TRBJ2-5; 8 positions agree with TRBD2. Germline CDR1 reads ENHRY; CDR2 reads SYGVKD. This CDR3 spans 15 amino acids. After removal of 2 bases from V and 4 bases from J, the junction contained 6 bases not matched to a gene. The CDR3 here is CAISEGAGARETQYF. CDR3 DNA: TGTGCCATCAGTGAGGGAGCGGGAGCAAGAGAGACCCAGTACTTC.

The gene calls are TRBV5-4 and TRBJ1-2; weak D call: TRBD1 (6 bases). The CDR3 totals 12 residues. Looked up from germline, CDR1 is SGHNT and CDR2 is YYREEE (reference sequence). Between the trimmed V and J ends, which lost 10 bases and 7 bases, there was a span of 17 bases. In DNA, the CDR3 is TGTGCCGGTTCCGATACCAGGGGTGGCTACACCTTC. This encodes CAGSDTRGGYTF.

The chain has TRBV29-1 and TRBJ2-1; TRBD1 agrees at 8 bases. J lost 6 bases, V lost 4 bases, and 8 bases had no gene match. The CDR3 is 14 amino acids. The germline CDR1 and CDR2 sequences are SQVTM and ANQGSEA. The CDR3 loop is CSVAGGTGGNEQFF. In nucleotides, the CDR3 is TGCAGCGTTGCCGGAGGGACAGGCGGCAATGAGCAGTTCTTC.